The entry below gives a single T cell receptor (beta chain) sequence along with its context. The antigen is undetermined. Trimming left V 5 bases short and J 4 bases short, with 14 bases between. The CDR3 extends over 14 amino acids. The germline V gene encodes CDR1 MNHEY and CDR2 SMNVEV (reference sequence). The sample originates from a study of cytomegalovirus exposure and HLA in healthy donors. The PCR made use of 60 Vbeta and 13 Jbeta primers. Clones were read by immunoSEQ multiplex PCR, and TCRdb kept only the in-frame ones, dropping some. This repertoire shows roughly 88,000 clones, approximately 80% found once; its top ten account for 5.3%. Whole-study findings and limits: In a later analysis, common viral pathogens appeared linked to several of the most significant clusters. Investigators reported 150 to 200 TCR beta chains as tied to cytomegalovirus. In a later analysis, V- and J-gene trimming of beta chains associated with a DCLRE1C missense variant, replicated independently.

The source material was PBMCs. The chain carries TRBV27 and TRBJ1-2; no reliable D call. The TCR comes from a young man in good health and CMV-seropositive. The CDR3 sequence is CASSPGAAVYGYTF. DNA for the CDR3: TGTGCCAGCAGTCCCGGAGCGGCAGTCTATGGCTACACCTTC.